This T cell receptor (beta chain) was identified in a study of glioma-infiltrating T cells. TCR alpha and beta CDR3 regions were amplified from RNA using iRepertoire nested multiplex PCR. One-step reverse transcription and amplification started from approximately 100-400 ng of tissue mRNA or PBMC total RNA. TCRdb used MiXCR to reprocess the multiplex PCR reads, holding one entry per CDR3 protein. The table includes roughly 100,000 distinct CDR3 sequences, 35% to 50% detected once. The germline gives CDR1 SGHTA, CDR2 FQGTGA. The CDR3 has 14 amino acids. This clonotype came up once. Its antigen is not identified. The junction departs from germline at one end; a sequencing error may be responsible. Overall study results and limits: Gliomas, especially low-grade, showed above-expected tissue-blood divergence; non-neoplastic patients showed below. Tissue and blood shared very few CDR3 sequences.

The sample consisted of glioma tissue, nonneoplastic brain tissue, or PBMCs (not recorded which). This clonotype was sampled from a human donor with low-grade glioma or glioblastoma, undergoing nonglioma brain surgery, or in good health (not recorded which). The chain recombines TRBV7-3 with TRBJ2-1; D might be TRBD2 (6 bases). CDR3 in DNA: TGTACCAGCAGCCTAAATCGACTAGTAGATGAGCAGTTCTTC. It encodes CTSSLNRLVDEQFF.